This T cell receptor beta chain derives from a study of blood T cell repertoires in COVID-19. Sequenced by immunoSEQ multiplex PCR; TCRdb stores in-frame clones only, minus some. The repertoire holds some 150,000 clones, with 80% as singletons. V dropped 6 bases and J dropped 3; count of bases not matched to a gene: 3. Germline CDR1 reads MGHRA; CDR2 reads YSYEKL. This CDR3 has 14 amino acids. The source is a man aged 60 to 69 with acute or convalescent COVID-19. Sequencing input: peripheral blood. The chain is built from TRBV4-1 and TRBJ2-3; 10 nucleotides line up with TRBD1. The CDR3 DNA follows: TGCGCCAGCAGAGACAGGGGGCCGACAGATACGCAGTATTTT. It is translated as CASRDRGPTDTQYF.